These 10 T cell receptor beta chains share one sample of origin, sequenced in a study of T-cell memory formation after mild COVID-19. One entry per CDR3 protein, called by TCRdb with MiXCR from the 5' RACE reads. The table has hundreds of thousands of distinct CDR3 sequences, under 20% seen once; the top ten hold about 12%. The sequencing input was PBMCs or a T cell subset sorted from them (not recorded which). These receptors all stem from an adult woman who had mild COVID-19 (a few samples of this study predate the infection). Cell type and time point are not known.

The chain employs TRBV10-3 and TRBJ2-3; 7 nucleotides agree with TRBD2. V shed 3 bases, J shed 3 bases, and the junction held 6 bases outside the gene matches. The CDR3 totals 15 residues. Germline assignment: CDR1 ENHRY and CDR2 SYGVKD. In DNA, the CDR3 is TGTGCCATCAGTGAAAGGCAGGGAGGGACAGATACGCAGTATTTT. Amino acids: CAISERQGGTDTQYF.

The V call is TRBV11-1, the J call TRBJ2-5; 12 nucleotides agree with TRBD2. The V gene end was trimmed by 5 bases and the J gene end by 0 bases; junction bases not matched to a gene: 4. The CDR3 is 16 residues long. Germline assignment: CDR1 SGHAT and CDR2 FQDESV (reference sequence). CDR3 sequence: CASSRTSGNNQETQYF. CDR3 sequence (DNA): TGTGCCAGCAGCCGGACTAGCGGGAATAACCAAGAGACCCAGTACTTC.

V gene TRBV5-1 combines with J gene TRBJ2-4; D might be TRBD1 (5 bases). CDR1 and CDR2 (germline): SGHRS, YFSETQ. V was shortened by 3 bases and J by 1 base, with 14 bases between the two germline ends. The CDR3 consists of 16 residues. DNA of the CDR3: TGCGCCAGCAGCTCCGTCACAGGACATGCCAAAAACATTCAGTACTTC. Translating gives CASSSVTGHAKNIQYF.

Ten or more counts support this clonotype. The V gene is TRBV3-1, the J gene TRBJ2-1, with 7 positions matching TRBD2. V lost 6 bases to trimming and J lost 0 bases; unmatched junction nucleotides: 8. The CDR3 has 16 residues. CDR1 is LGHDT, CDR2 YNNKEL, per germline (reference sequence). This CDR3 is CASSRAGKSSYNEQFF. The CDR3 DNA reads TGTGCCAGCAGTAGAGCGGGGAAGAGCTCCTACAATGAGCAGTTCTTC.

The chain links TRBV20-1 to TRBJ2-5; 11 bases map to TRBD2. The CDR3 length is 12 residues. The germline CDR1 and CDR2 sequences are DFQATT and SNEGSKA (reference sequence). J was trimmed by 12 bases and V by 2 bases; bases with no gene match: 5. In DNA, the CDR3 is TGCAGTGCTAGACTAGCGGGGGGCCGGGAGTACTTC. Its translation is CSARLAGGREYF.

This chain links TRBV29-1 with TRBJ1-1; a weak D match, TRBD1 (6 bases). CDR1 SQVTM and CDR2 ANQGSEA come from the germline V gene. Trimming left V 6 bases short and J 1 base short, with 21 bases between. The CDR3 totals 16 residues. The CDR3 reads CSVPALAQTGNTEAFF. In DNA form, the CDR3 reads TGCAGCGTACCTGCTCTGGCCCAGACAGGGAACACTGAAGCTTTCTTT.

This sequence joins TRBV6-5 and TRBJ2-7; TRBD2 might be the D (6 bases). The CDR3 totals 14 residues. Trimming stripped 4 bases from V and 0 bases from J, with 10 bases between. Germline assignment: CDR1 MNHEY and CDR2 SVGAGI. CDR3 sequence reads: CASSFTGGSYEQYF. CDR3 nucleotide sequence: TGTGCCAGCAGTTTCACCGGGGGCTCCTACGAGCAGTACTTC.

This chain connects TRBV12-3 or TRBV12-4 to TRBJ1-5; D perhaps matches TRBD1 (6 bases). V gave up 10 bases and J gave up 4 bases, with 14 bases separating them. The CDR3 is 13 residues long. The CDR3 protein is CAIGGGLNQPQHF. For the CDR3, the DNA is TGTGCCATCGGAGGGGGACTTAATCAGCCCCAGCATTTT.

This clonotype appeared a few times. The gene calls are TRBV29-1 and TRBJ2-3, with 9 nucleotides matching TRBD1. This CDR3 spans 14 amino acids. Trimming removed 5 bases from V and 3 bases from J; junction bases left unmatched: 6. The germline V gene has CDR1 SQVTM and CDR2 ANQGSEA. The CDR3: CSVLRQGETDTQYF. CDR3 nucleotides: TGCAGCGTTCTACGACAGGGGGAGACAGATACGCAGTATTTT.

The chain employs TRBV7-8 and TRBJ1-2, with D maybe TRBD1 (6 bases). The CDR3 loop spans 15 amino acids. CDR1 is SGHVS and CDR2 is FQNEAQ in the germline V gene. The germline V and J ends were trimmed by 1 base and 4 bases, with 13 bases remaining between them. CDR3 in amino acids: CASSLEAGTSYGYTF. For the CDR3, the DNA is TGTGCCAGCAGCTTAGAAGCCGGGACATCCTATGGCTACACCTTC.